This passage covers 17 T cell receptor beta chains from one sample sequenced in a study of control samples from healthy donors and cancer patients. The method was immunoSEQ multiplex PCR; TCRdb's version includes in-frame clones alone and lacks a portion of them. The sample holds under 55,000 clones; about 80% are singletons and the top ten take 10%. Sequenced: blood. These receptors originate from a man in his 70s in good health.

The chain uses TRBV5-1 and TRBJ2-5; 8 nucleotides match TRBD2. This CDR3 has 14 residues. Germline CDR1 SGHRS, CDR2 YFSETQ. The trim removed 7 bases at V and 4 bases at J, leaving 9 bases unmatched. CDR3: CASALGRAPETQYF. In DNA, the CDR3 is TGCGCCAGCGCCCTCGGGAGGGCTCCAGAGACCCAGTACTTC.

This chain joins TRBV5-1 and TRBJ2-2, with no clear D. The V end lost 3 bases, the J end lost 3 bases, and 9 bases lay between the germline ends. CDR1 is SGHRS and CDR2 is YFSETQ in the germline V gene. CDR3 length equals 14 residues. The CDR3, as DNA: TGCGCCAGCAGCTGGGTTACGGACACCGGGGAGCTGTTTTTT. It is translated as CASSWVTDTGELFF.

Only a few counts were recorded for this clone. The V call is TRBV4-2, the J call TRBJ1-6; D not certain. V was cut by 0 bases and J by 9 bases, with 6 bases left in between. Germline-derived CDR1 and CDR2 are LGHNA and YNFKEQ. CDR3 length equals 13 residues. This CDR3 is CASSQEKASPLHF. CDR3 nucleotide sequence: TGTGCCAGCAGCCAAGAAAAGGCTTCACCCCTCCACTTT.

Here the CDR3 reads CASSIMGRGTEAFF. The DNA of the CDR3 is TGTGCCAGTAGTATAATGGGGCGGGGCACTGAAGCTTTCTTT. The rearrangement links TRBV19 to TRBJ1-1; a possible D gene is TRBD1 (5 bases). Germline loops: CDR1 LNHDA, CDR2 SQIVND (reference sequence). The CDR3 runs to 14 residues. Trimming shortened V by 2 bases and J by 4 bases, and 11 bases separated the two germline ends.

V and J are TRBV10-2 and TRBJ2-2, with D possibly TRBD1 on 5 matching bases. The V gene's germline CDR1 is WSHSY and CDR2 SAAADI. Trimming stripped 8 bases from V and 2 bases from J, with 9 bases between. CDR3 length equals 13 residues. The DNA of the CDR3 is TGCGCCAGCTACGACAGCAACACCGGGGAGCTGTTTTTT. It codes for CASYDSNTGELFF.

The CDR3: CASSPGSEGYEQYF. For the CDR3, the DNA is TGTGCCAGCTCACCGGGGTCGGAGGGGTACGAGCAGTACTTC. The chain joins TRBV18 to TRBJ2-7; possibly TRBD2 for D (6 bases). This CDR3 is 14 amino acids long. The germline gives CDR1 KGHSH, CDR2 LQKENI. The V end lost 3 bases, the J end lost 4 bases, and 13 bases lay between the germline ends.

CDR3 coding DNA: TGTGCCACCAGCAGAGATTGGGGACAAGCAAACACTGAAGCTTTCTTT. This sequence encodes CATSRDWGQANTEAFF. The chain joins TRBV15 to TRBJ1-1, with D maybe TRBD1 (6 bases). V was pared by 0 bases and J by 2 bases, with 13 bases between. The CDR3 sequence is 16 residues long. From germline, CDR1 is LNHNV and CDR2 YYDKDF (reference sequence).

The V and J genes are TRBV28 and TRBJ1-5; no clear D gene. The CDR3 has 17 residues. The germline gives CDR1 MDHEN, CDR2 SYDVKM. V shed 5 bases and J shed 0 bases, with 17 bases lying between them. The CDR3 loop is CASSSLDVSYSNQPQHF. CDR3 DNA: TGTGCCAGCAGTAGTTTGGACGTCTCGTATAGCAATCAGCCCCAGCATTTT.

The rearrangement links TRBV5-5 to TRBJ1-6; D ambiguous. Germline CDR1 is SGHKS and CDR2 is YYEKEE (reference sequence). CDR3 length: 16 amino acids. The V and J ends lost 0 bases and 4 bases respectively, with 11 bases between them. The CDR3 nucleotides read TGTGCCAGCAGCTTGGGCCTTTCATTTTATAATTCACCCCTCCACTTT. This codes for CASSLGLSFYNSPLHF.

The chain employs TRBV6-5 and TRBJ1-5; D not resolved. CDR1 MNHEY and CDR2 SVGAGI come from the germline V gene. Trimming cost V 2 bases and J 1 base, with 6 bases left between them. This CDR3 contains 14 residues. The chain's CDR3 is CASSYTKSNQPQHF. In DNA, the CDR3 is TGTGCCAGCAGTTACACCAAAAGCAATCAGCCCCAGCATTTT.

This clone was observed a single time. The chain carries TRBV28 and TRBJ2-3; TRBD2 is a possible D gene (6 bases). The CDR3 is made up of 16 amino acids. Germline lookup yields CDR1 MDHEN and CDR2 SYDVKM. The V end lost 4 bases, the J end lost 0 bases, and 14 bases lay between the germline ends. The CDR3, as DNA: TGTGCCAGCAGTTGGAACGGGGGTACTAGCACAGATACGCAGTATTTT. Its protein product is CASSWNGGTSTDTQYF.

The V gene is TRBV6-5, the J gene TRBJ2-6; D perhaps matches TRBD1 (6 bases). The V and J ends lost 4 bases and 1 base respectively, with 11 bases between them. Germline assignment: CDR1 MNHEY and CDR2 SVGAGI. The CDR3 covers 16 residues. The CDR3 sequence is CASSSRTVSGANVLTF. For the CDR3, the DNA is TGTGCCAGCAGTTCCAGGACAGTTTCTGGGGCCAACGTCCTGACTTTC.

The genes are TRBV15 and TRBJ2-5; D remains ambiguous. Trimming took 0 bases from V and 1 from J, leaving 3 bases between them. The CDR3 has 13 amino acids. Looked up from germline, CDR1 is LNHNV and CDR2 is YYDKDF (reference sequence). CDR3 sequence reads: CATSRDSQETQYF. CDR3 bases: TGTGCCACCAGCAGAGACAGCCAAGAGACCCAGTACTTC.

The CDR3 spells CASSYLRTGNTGELFF. Written as DNA, the CDR3 is TGCGCCAGCAGCTATCTCCGGACAGGCAACACCGGGGAGCTGTTTTTT. The V gene is TRBV5-1, the J gene TRBJ2-2, with TRBD1 identical over 7 bases. The CDR3 is 16 amino acids. J was trimmed by 2 bases and V by 3 bases; bases with no gene match: 7. Germline V lookup: CDR1 SGHRS, CDR2 YFSETQ.

The chain is built from TRBV6-5 and TRBJ1-2; TRBD1 agrees at 12 bases. Trimming took 7 bases from V and 6 from J; bases not matched to a gene: 9. Germline V gene lookup returns CDR1 MNHEY and CDR2 SVGAGI. The CDR3 extends over 15 amino acids. The CDR3 protein is CASNAFGTGGDGYTF. CDR3 nucleotide sequence: TGTGCCAGCAATGCATTCGGGACAGGGGGCGATGGCTACACCTTC.

This clone was seen just once. This chain connects TRBV21-1 to TRBJ2-5; whether TRBD2, the table's D call, matches the DNA was not checked. TRBV21-1 is a listed pseudogene. CDR3 length: 10 residues. The CDR3 DNA is TGTGCCAGTCAGATGGGAGCCCAGTACTTC. Protein product: CASQMGAQYF.

V usage is TRBV4-1 and J usage is TRBJ2-1, with 12 bases identical to TRBD1. This CDR3 is 17 amino acids long. Germline V gene sequence: CDR1 MGHRA, CDR2 YSYEKL. Trimming took 4 bases from V and 5 from J; bases not matched to a gene: 9. For the CDR3, the DNA is TGCGCCAGCAGCCTCCATTCCGGGACAGGGGGCAACAATGAGCAGTTCTTC. Translation gives CASSLHSGTGGNNEQFF.